This TCR beta chain was sequenced for a study of blood T cell repertoires in COVID-19. Whole-study context: Sources were T cells, B-cell-depleted T cells, or PBMCs; the material itself was cDNA or gDNA.

Germline CDR1 reads LGHDT; CDR2 reads YNNKEL (reference sequence). V lost 1 base to trimming and J lost 3 bases, with 9 bases between them. There are 15 residues in the CDR3. Seattle patients were enrolled while actively infected and followed longitudinally. The authors' processing: Quantification of nucleated cells was approximated via reference gene primer amplification. Clones were sequenced by immunoSEQ multiplex PCR, and TCRdb holds only the in-frame ones, with some missing. V, J and clone size are taken as reported in that table, and D and trimming were inferred from the DNA itself. The table records over 250,000 clones, 70% to 85% of them present only once.

This TCR was recovered from a human donor with COVID-19, enrolled during active disease. The donor label of this sample is uncertain. Sequenced material: peripheral blood. The chain has TRBV3-1 (or the pseudogene TRBV3-2) and TRBJ2-2; the D gene is possibly TRBD2 (5 bases). The CDR3 DNA is TGTGCCAGCAGCCAAGGTTTCGGGGACACCGGGGAGCTGTTTTTT. It encodes CASSQGFGDTGELFF.